This TCR beta chain came from a study of post-analysis software for immune sequencing data. Whole-study context: Included courses were relapsing-remitting and secondary progressive multiple sclerosis; progressive-relapsing multiple sclerosis was also included. Study findings and constraints: When patients were compared with controls, roughly five TRBV segments were more frequent, TRBV5-6, TRBV5-1 and TRBV20-1 among them. Normalized Chao1 diversity was significantly lower in multiple sclerosis patients than in controls. The authors found that F measure strongly co-clustered same-batch samples.

The TCR beta cDNA libraries contained unique molecular identifiers. Some 500,000 cDNA molecules were recovered from an input of about 0.9 to 10 million T cells. TCRdb processed the PCR reads anew with MiXCR; each CDR3 protein has one entry. This table holds more than 450,000 distinct CDR3 sequences, around 40% found once. CDR3 length: 15 amino acids. Germline loops: CDR1 SEHNR, CDR2 FQNEAQ (reference sequence). V lost 0 bases, J lost 5 bases, and 14 bases lay in between. Points on this clonotype: Its antigen is unidentified.

The sample consisted of blood. This chain joins TRBV7-9 and TRBJ2-7, with D possibly being TRBD1 or TRBD2 (6 bases each). This receptor was identified in a girl between 10 and 17 years old with multiple sclerosis. The CDR3 coding sequence is TGTGCCAGCAGCTTAGCCCAGGGGAGGATCGACGAGCAGTACTTC. Translating it yields CASSLAQGRIDEQYF.